These 28 T cell receptor beta chains came from one sample sequenced in a study of cytomegalovirus exposure and HLA in healthy donors. Researchers ran the PCR with 60 Vbeta and 13 Jbeta primers. Clones were sequenced by immunoSEQ multiplex PCR, and TCRdb holds only the in-frame ones, with some missing. The sample includes over 95,000 clones, 60% to 85% of them seen just once. Sample: PBMCs. The receptors come from a female donor in good health and CMV-seronegative.

This clone has just one count. The rearrangement joins TRBV18 to TRBJ2-4, with TRBD2 identical over 8 bases. This CDR3 region has 14 residues. Losses at the gene ends were 6 bases for V and 5 bases for J; bases not matched to a gene: 6. Germline V gene lookup returns CDR1 KGHSH and CDR2 LQKENI. The CDR3 here is CASSLQAGENIQYF. DNA for the CDR3: TGTGCCAGCTCTCTACAAGCGGGGGAAAACATTCAGTACTTC.

This clone came up a few times. The J gene is TRBJ1-1, the V gene TRBV10-1; no clear D gene. The V gene's germline CDR1 is WNHNN and CDR2 SYGVQD (reference sequence). The V end lost 2 bases, the J end lost 1 base, and 8 bases lay between the germline ends. CDR3 length equals 14 residues. The CDR3 loop reads CASSETETNTEAFF. The DNA of the CDR3 is TGCGCCAGCAGTGAGACAGAGACGAACACTGAAGCTTTCTTT.

This clone was observed a single time. This chain uses TRBV27 with TRBJ2-2; 7 bases agree with TRBD2. Germline V gene sequence: CDR1 MNHEY, CDR2 SMNVEV (reference sequence). There are 15 residues in the CDR3. The trim removed 4 bases at V and 6 bases at J, leaving 8 bases unmatched. CDR3 DNA: TGTGCCAGCAGTTCCTTCGCGGGGGTTTCCGGGGAGCTGTTTTTT. Protein: CASSSFAGVSGELFF.

This clone was observed once. The CDR3 loop reads CASSLGRSGGIYNEQFF. Written as DNA, the CDR3 is TGTGCCAGCAGCTTAGGCCGGAGCGGGGGGATCTACAATGAGCAGTTCTTC. The rearrangement links TRBV13 to TRBJ2-1; 9 positions match TRBD2. CDR1 is PRHDT and CDR2 is FYEKMQ in the germline V gene (reference sequence). The CDR3 length is 17 residues. The V and J ends lost 0 bases and 3 bases, in that order; junction bases with no gene match: 6.

The chain couples TRBV29-1 to TRBJ2-7, with 10 bases aligning to TRBD2. Germline CDR1 and CDR2: SQVTM and ANQGSEA. Trimming removed 4 bases from V and 0 bases from J; junction bases left unmatched: 3. This CDR3 has 14 residues. Here the CDR3 DNA reads TGCAGCGTTGTGCCTAGCGGGAGCTCCTACGAGCAGTACTTC. Translated: CSVVPSGSSYEQYF.

This clone is a singleton in its sample. This sequence joins TRBV14 and TRBJ2-3, with 8 positions matching TRBD1. J was trimmed by 1 base and V by 0 bases; bases with no gene match: 9. CDR3 length: 18 residues. The germline CDR1 and CDR2 sequences are SGHDN and FVKESK. This chain's CDR3 is CASSQDKLWTGRTDTQYF. CDR3 nucleotides: TGTGCCAGCAGCCAAGACAAACTGTGGACAGGGCGCACAGATACGCAGTATTTT.

The V and J genes are TRBV27 and TRBJ1-6; 8 positions agree with TRBD1. V shed 0 bases, J shed 7 bases, and the junction held 8 bases outside the gene matches. From germline, CDR1 is MNHEY and CDR2 SMNVEV (reference sequence). The CDR3 sequence is 17 residues long. The CDR3 DNA reads TGTGCCAGCAGTTTATCGGGGTTCCGGGACAGGAATTCACCCCTCCACTTT. Translating it yields CASSLSGFRDRNSPLHF.

The chain carries TRBV4-1 and TRBJ2-3, with TRBD2 matching over 12 bases. Per germline, CDR1 MGHRA and CDR2 YSYEKL. V lost 4 bases, J lost 2 bases, and 10 bases stayed unmatched. The CDR3 sequence is 18 residues long. The DNA of the CDR3 is TGCGCCAGCAGCCCTCCCCGGCTAGCGGGGGGGCTCACAGATACGCAGTATTTT. The encoded protein is CASSPPRLAGGLTDTQYF.

The gene calls are TRBV2 and TRBJ2-1, with D uncertain. From germline, CDR1 is SNHLY and CDR2 FYNNEI. The CDR3 extends over 12 amino acids. Trimming pared 4 bases from V and 8 bases from J, leaving 9 bases between. The CDR3: CASSVGLYEQFF. The CDR3 region has the DNA TGTGCCAGCAGTGTGGGCTTGTATGAGCAGTTCTTC.

This chain uses TRBV7-6 with TRBJ1-3; tentatively, D is TRBD1 (6 bases). This CDR3 has 15 amino acids. Germline values: CDR1 SGHVS, CDR2 FNYEAQ. With 5 bases removed from V and 2 bases from J, the gap between germline ends came to 13 bases. The chain's CDR3 is CASSLTQGTGNTIYF. The CDR3 DNA follows: TGTGCCAGCAGCCTCACTCAGGGGACTGGAAACACCATATATTTT.

The V gene is TRBV7-9, the J gene TRBJ2-7; TRBD1 agrees at 7 bases. The length of the CDR3 is 12 residues. The V and J ends lost 1 base and 13 bases, in that order; junction bases with no gene match: 7. The germline V gene encodes CDR1 SEHNR and CDR2 FQNEAQ (reference sequence). The CDR3 sequence: CASSLEGQDLYF. In DNA, the CDR3 is TGTGCCAGCAGCTTAGAAGGACAGGACCTCTACTTC. Filled out from reference TRBV7-9 and TRBJ2-7, the complete variable domain reads DTGVSQNPRHKITKRGQNVTFRCDPISEHNRLYWYRQTLGQGPEFLTYFQNEAQLEKSRLLSDRFSAERPKGSFSTLEIQRTEQGDSAMYLCASSLEGQDLYFGPGTRLTVT.

This clone was observed a single time. V and J are TRBV25-1 and TRBJ1-2; maybe TRBD1 (6 bases). This CDR3 contains 15 residues. Germline values: CDR1 MGHDK, CDR2 SYGVNS. The V end was cut by 3 bases, the J end by 6 bases, with 17 bases between. CDR3 nucleotides: TGTGCCAGCAGTGACATCGGGACACGGGAGGATGGCTACACCTTC. The encoded protein is CASSDIGTREDGYTF.

V usage is TRBV5-4 and J usage is TRBJ2-2; 8 bases agree with TRBD2. Trimming at V came to 1 base and at J to 3 bases, leaving 5 bases not matched to a gene. The CDR3 runs 16 residues. Germline V CDR1 and CDR2: SGHNT, YYREEE (reference sequence). CDR3 protein: CASSLPGLVDTGELFF. The CDR3 DNA follows: TGTGCCAGCAGCTTGCCGGGACTAGTTGACACCGGGGAGCTGTTTTTT.

V and J are TRBV30 and TRBJ1-2, with 9 positions matching TRBD1. Unmatched junction bases numbered 6, after V lost 3 bases and J lost 4 bases. Germline V gene sequence: CDR1 GTSNPN, CDR2 SVGIG (reference sequence). This CDR3 region has 14 residues. The CDR3 region is CAWSVTGGAYGYTF. CDR3 sequence (DNA): TGTGCCTGGAGCGTTACAGGGGGCGCCTATGGCTACACCTTC.

The V gene is TRBV18, the J gene TRBJ2-3; D perhaps matches TRBD2 (5 bases). The germline CDR1 and CDR2 sequences are KGHSH and LQKENI. The CDR3 totals 14 residues. V lost 5 bases to trimming and J lost 6 bases, with 15 bases between them. DNA of the CDR3: TGTGCCAGCTCAGTGGACCATGGGGAGGATACGCAGTATTTT. This codes for CASSVDHGEDTQYF.

The chain employs TRBV6-5 and TRBJ2-1; the match to TRBD2 covers 8 bases. The CDR3 loop spans 15 amino acids. The V gene end was trimmed by 4 bases and the J gene end by 8 bases; junction bases not matched to a gene: 10. The germline CDR1 and CDR2 sequences are MNHEY and SVGAGI. As DNA, the CDR3 is TGTGCCAGCAGTTCGAACGGTCGGGGGGGCGATGAGCAGTTCTTC. Its protein product is CASSSNGRGGDEQFF.

V and J are TRBV2 and TRBJ1-1, with 11 bases fitting TRBD1. Germline V gene sequence: CDR1 SNHLY, CDR2 FYNNEI. V dropped 6 bases and J dropped 5; count of bases not matched to a gene: 2. This CDR3 is 13 amino acids long. CDR3 sequence: CASSGDRGTEAFF. The CDR3 nucleotides are TGTGCCAGCAGCGGGGACAGGGGGACTGAAGCTTTCTTT.

This chain uses TRBV6-6 with TRBJ1-1; the D gene is possibly TRBD1 (5 bases). Deletions cut 5 bases from V and 1 base from J, with 8 bases between. CDR1 is MNHNY and CDR2 is SVGAGI in the germline V gene (reference sequence). The CDR3 length is 13 residues. The CDR3 coding sequence is TGTGCCAGCAGTCCTACAGGGAACACTGAAGCTTTCTTT. Translated, it gives CASSPTGNTEAFF.

The chain combines TRBV25-1 with TRBJ1-2; D is uncertain. CDR1 is MGHDK and CDR2 is SYGVNS in the germline V gene. Trimming pared 1 base from V and 0 bases from J, leaving 9 bases between. The CDR3 contains 15 residues. The chain's CDR3 is CASSELGRSNYGYTF. The DNA of the CDR3 is TGTGCCAGCAGTGAATTGGGCAGATCTAACTATGGCTACACCTTC.

This clone was found once. CDR3 nucleotides: TGTGCCAGCAGAGCAGGGGAGTATACCGGGGAGCTGTTTTTT. It codes for CASRAGEYTGELFF. The V gene is TRBV6-6, the J gene TRBJ2-2; tentatively, D is TRBD1 (6 bases). CDR3 length equals 14 residues. Trimming pared 6 bases from V and 5 bases from J, leaving 13 bases between. Germline CDR1 MNHNY, CDR2 SVGAGI (reference sequence).

This chain links TRBV5-6 with TRBJ2-7; 8 bases are a match to TRBD2. This CDR3 spans 14 amino acids. Germline V gene lookup returns CDR1 SGHDT and CDR2 YYEEEE. The trim removed 6 bases at V and 4 bases at J, leaving 9 bases unmatched. CDR3 nucleotides: TGTGCCAGCAATCTAAGGACTAGCTCTTACGAGCAGTACTTC. Residues: CASNLRTSSYEQYF. Supplemented by reference TRBV5-6 and TRBJ2-7, the full variable domain reads DAGVTQSPTHLIKTRGQQVTLRCSPKSGHDTVSWYQQALGQGPQFIFQYYEEEERQRGNFPDRFSGHQFPNYSSELNVNALLLGDSALYLCASNLRTSSYEQYFGPGTRLTVT.

The genes are TRBV5-4 and TRBJ2-7; TRBD1 matches 7 bases. This CDR3 contains 15 residues. With V trimmed by 3 bases and J by 1 base, 7 bases remained unmatched. Germline V gives CDR1 SGHNT, CDR2 YYREEE (reference sequence). The CDR3 is CASSYRGSTSYEQYF. CDR3 nucleotides: TGTGCCAGCAGCTACAGGGGATCGACTTCCTACGAGCAGTACTTC.

This clone was detected once. Germline is not matched at one junction end, which may reflect a read error. The gene calls are TRBV19 and TRBJ2-4, with 13 nucleotides matching TRBD2. There are 17 residues in the CDR3. Looked up from germline, CDR1 is LNHDA and CDR2 is SQIVND (reference sequence). This chain's CDR3 is CASSTTSGGEAKNIQHF. The CDR3 nucleotides are TGTGCCAGTAGTACCACTAGCGGGGGGGAAGCCAAAAACATTCAGCACTTC.

This clone has more than one count but fewer than ten. The chain combines TRBV7-2 with TRBJ1-1, with D hard to call. Germline CDR1 and CDR2: SGHTA and FQGNSA. Trimming stripped 1 base from V and 2 bases from J, with 8 bases between. The CDR3 is made up of 14 amino acids. The CDR3 sequence: CASSLVRSNTEAFF. The DNA for the CDR3 is TGTGCCAGCAGCTTAGTGAGAAGTAACACTGAAGCTTTCTTT.

The DNA of the CDR3 is TGTGCCAGCAGCCCCAGGTCTAGCGGGGGGAGCTCCTACAATGAGCAGTTCTTC. Amino acids: CASSPRSSGGSSYNEQFF. This sequence joins TRBV7-9 and TRBJ2-1; 11 bases map to TRBD2. This CDR3 region has 18 residues. CDR1 is SEHNR, CDR2 FQNEAQ, per germline (reference sequence). V trimming: 5 bases; J trimming: 0 bases; junction bases outside the gene matches: 9.

V and J are TRBV6-4 and TRBJ1-1; 9 nucleotides agree with TRBD1. The ends lost 10 bases at V and 4 bases at J; junction bases unmatched: 16. The germline V gene encodes CDR1 MRHNA and CDR2 SNTAGT. The CDR3 extends over 16 amino acids. The CDR3 nucleotides are TGTGCCACCAGCGCGAGAGGGGGACAGGGAACCACTGAAGCTTTCTTT. Its translation is CATSARGGQGTTEAFF.

The chain joins TRBV7-2 to TRBJ2-5, with TRBD1 identical over 11 bases. V dropped 4 bases and J dropped 5; count of bases not matched to a gene: 3. This CDR3 is built from 14 residues. Germline values: CDR1 SGHTA, CDR2 FQGNSA. The CDR3 sequence: CASSWTGGWETQYF. DNA of the CDR3: TGTGCCAGCAGCTGGACAGGGGGCTGGGAGACCCAGTACTTC.

This clone showed up just a few times. The chain combines TRBV4-1 with TRBJ2-7; D perhaps matches TRBD2 (5 bases). V was trimmed by 1 base and J by 0 bases, leaving 13 bases between them. CDR3 size: 16 residues. Germline lookup yields CDR1 MGHRA and CDR2 YSYEKL. CDR3 sequence (DNA): TGCGCCAGCAGCCAAGGGGGAACGGGGAGCTCCTACGAGCAGTACTTC. Encoded protein: CASSQGGTGSSYEQYF.